This T cell receptor beta chain was profiled in a study of blood T cell repertoires in COVID-19. The germline CDR1 and CDR2 sequences are SQVTM and ANQGSEA. The CDR3 totals 12 residues. The V end lost 8 bases, the J end lost 10 bases, and 18 bases lay between the germline ends. This clone has only a few counts. Patients in Seattle were enrolled during active infection, then followed longitudinally. Method: immunoSEQ multiplex PCR; TCRdb's copy keeps in-frame clones and lacks some. The data hold 100,000 to 150,000 clones, with around nine tenths observed a single time. This chain joins TRBV29-1 and TRBJ1-3; D perhaps matches TRBD1 (6 bases). Sequenced: peripheral blood. The source is a woman aged 70-85 years with COVID-19, enrolled during active disease. The CDR3 here is CSTVDQGKTIYF. DNA for the CDR3: TGCAGCACGGTAGACCAGGGGAAAACCATATATTTT.